Listed here are 32 T cell receptor beta chains from one sample, sequenced in a study of graft-versus-host responses after intestinal transplantation. Libraries were prepared by immunoSEQ multiplex PCR; TCRdb keeps only in-frame clonotypes and omits some of them. The sample has about 14,000 clones, about 30% seen once. Researchers placed approximately 200,000 CFSE-labeled responder cells in culture with approximately 200,000 irradiated, violet-dye-labeled stimulator cells. The sequenced sample was alloreactive CD8+ T cells from a mixed lymphocyte reaction culture, obtained before intestinal transplant. Subset of the sample: CFSE-low proliferating T cells sorted from roughly six-day pre-transplant mixed lymphocyte reaction (GvH or HvG direction). The receptors originated from a human patient who received an intestinal transplant.

V usage is TRBV30 and J usage is TRBJ1-1; 10 bases agree with TRBD1. The junction had 3 bases not matched to a gene; V was cut back by 0 bases and J by 5 bases. CDR3 size: 14 residues. In germline, CDR1 is GTSNPN, CDR2 SVGIG (reference sequence). CDR3 in amino acids: CAWSVGQGFTEAFF. The CDR3 coding sequence is TGTGCCTGGAGTGTGGGACAGGGGTTTACTGAAGCTTTCTTT.

The chain combines TRBV5-1 with TRBJ2-1; D call uncertain. Trimming stripped 3 bases from V and 4 bases from J, with 8 bases between. The CDR3 contains 13 residues. Germline values: CDR1 SGHRS, CDR2 YFSETQ. CDR3 sequence: CASSYDNYNEQFF. The CDR3 DNA is TGCGCCAGCAGCTATGACAATTACAATGAGCAGTTCTTC.

This chain joins TRBV4-3 and TRBJ2-7; D uncertain. CDR3 size: 14 residues. Germline values: CDR1 LGHNA, CDR2 YSLEER. The V end was cut by 1 base, the J end by 1 base, with 8 bases between. The CDR3 region has the DNA TGCGCCAGCAGCCAAGGAGCCGCTTCCTACGAGCAGTACTTC. As protein: CASSQGAASYEQYF.

This clone came up a few times. V gene TRBV2 combines with J gene TRBJ1-1, with a tentative D call TRBD1 (5 bases). This CDR3 region has 14 residues. The germline V and J ends were trimmed by 4 bases and 4 bases, with 13 bases remaining between them. The germline V gene has CDR1 SNHLY and CDR2 FYNNEI. In nucleotides, the CDR3 is TGTGCCAGCAGTGTCCGGGGGGAAGGCACTGAAGCTTTCTTT. This codes for CASSVRGEGTEAFF.

Within the sample, this clone is medium-sized (0.01 to 0.1%). The V and J genes are TRBV5-1 and TRBJ2-2; D possibly corresponds to TRBD1 (7 bases). The CDR3 has 16 residues. CDR1 is SGHRS, CDR2 YFSETQ, per germline. The V end was cut by 3 bases, the J end by 3 bases, with 15 bases between. CDR3 residues: CASSSRTGEDTGELFF. DNA of the CDR3: TGCGCCAGCAGCTCCCGAACAGGGGAGGACACCGGGGAGCTGTTTTTT.

The J gene is TRBJ1-1, the V gene TRBV29-1; D is possibly TRBD1 (6 bases). V dropped 7 bases and J dropped 1 base, with 13 bases sitting between them. Germline loops: CDR1 SQVTM, CDR2 ANQGSEA. The CDR3 length is 13 residues. In DNA, the CDR3 is TGCAGCGACGGGGGCGGGGGGAACACTGAAGCTTTCTTT. It yields the protein CSDGGGGNTEAFF.

This clone is labeled as medium-sized. The V gene is TRBV4-1, the J gene TRBJ2-1; tentative D call: TRBD2 (6 bases). Trimming left V 1 base short and J 5 bases short, with 9 bases between. Germline V gene sequence: CDR1 MGHRA, CDR2 YSYEKL. This CDR3 region has 14 residues. In DNA form, the CDR3 reads TGCGCCAGCAGCCAAGTGTCGGGGGACAATGAGCAGTTCTTC. This sequence encodes CASSQVSGDNEQFF.

This clone was counted only a few times. The chain links TRBV6-5 to TRBJ1-3; 7 bases agree with TRBD1. Trimming took 2 bases from V and 1 from J; bases not matched to a gene: 5. CDR1 and CDR2 from the germline V gene are MNHEY and SVGAGI. There are 16 residues in the CDR3. CDR3 region: CASSYAGGHSGNTIYF. The DNA for the CDR3 is TGTGCCAGCAGTTACGCAGGGGGACATTCTGGAAACACCATATATTTT.

This clone was counted only a few times. J is TRBJ2-3 and V is TRBV7-6; tentative D call: TRBD2 (5 bases). V lost 5 bases to trimming and J lost 0 bases, with 12 bases between them. The germline V gene encodes CDR1 SGHVS and CDR2 FNYEAQ. This CDR3 is 15 amino acids long. CDR3 residues: CASSPGGSSTDTQYF. In DNA form, the CDR3 reads TGTGCCAGCAGCCCAGGAGGATCTAGCACAGATACGCAGTATTTT.

The rearrangement links TRBV15 to TRBJ1-2; TRBD1 is a possible D gene (6 bases). Germline-derived CDR1 and CDR2 are LNHNV and YYDKDF (reference sequence). The CDR3 covers 14 residues. The V end lost 4 bases, the J end lost 11 bases, and 20 bases lay between the germline ends. The CDR3 nucleotides are TGTGCCACCAGCACAGAAAACAGGGATTGGGGTTACACCTTC. This sequence encodes CATSTENRDWGYTF. The full variable domain, rest sourced from reference TRBV15 and TRBJ1-2, is DAMVIQNPRYQVTQFGKPVTLSCSQTLNHNVMYWYQQKSSQAPKLLFHYYDKDFNNEADTPDNFQSRRPNTSFCFLDIRSPGLGDTAMYLCATSTENRDWGYTFGSGTRLTVV.

This clone has just a few counts. V and J are TRBV13 and TRBJ2-7; 9 bases align to TRBD1. Germline lookup yields CDR1 PRHDT and CDR2 FYEKMQ (reference sequence). The CDR3 contains 13 residues. V was clipped by 6 bases and J by 4 bases; unmatched bases: 4. For the CDR3, the DNA is TGTGCCAGCAGGGACAGGGGAGGTTACGAGCAGTACTTC. It translates to CASRDRGGYEQYF.

V and J are TRBV7-9 and TRBJ2-1, with TRBD1 identical over 11 bases. From germline, CDR1 is SEHNR and CDR2 FQNEAQ (reference sequence). This CDR3 is built from 15 residues. V shed 3 bases, J shed 8 bases, and the junction held 6 bases outside the gene matches. The CDR3 region is CASSFPGQGADEQFF. CDR3 sequence (DNA): TGTGCCAGCAGCTTCCCTGGACAGGGGGCAGATGAGCAGTTCTTC.

The chain recombines TRBV6-5 with TRBJ1-4, with 10 bases lining up with TRBD1. The junction had 1 base not matched to a gene; V was cut back by 2 bases and J by 4 bases. The CDR3 contains 15 residues. From germline, CDR1 is MNHEY and CDR2 SVGAGI. The CDR3 DNA is TGTGCCAGCAGTTACGGGACAGGGGATAATGAAAAACTGTTTTTT. Its protein product is CASSYGTGDNEKLFF.

A few counts support this clone. The gene calls are TRBV7-9 and TRBJ2-7, with TRBD1 identical over 11 bases. The CDR3 runs 15 residues. The V segment lost 4 bases and the J segment 3 bases; nucleotides outside the gene matches: 5. From germline, CDR1 is SEHNR and CDR2 FQNEAQ (reference sequence). This CDR3 reads CASSSPGQGDYEQYF. In DNA, the CDR3 is TGTGCCAGCAGCTCCCCGGGACAGGGGGACTACGAGCAGTACTTC.

The V gene is TRBV7-9, the J gene TRBJ2-7; D remains unclear. CDR3 length equals 14 residues. Germline V gene sequence: CDR1 SEHNR, CDR2 FQNEAQ (reference sequence). The V gene lost 1 base and the J gene lost 5 bases, with 12 bases spanning the gap. CDR3 in amino acids: CASSLGVGVDEQYF. The CDR3 nucleotides read TGTGCCAGCAGCTTAGGGGTGGGCGTGGACGAGCAGTACTTC.

This chain joins TRBV9 and TRBJ2-3; TRBD1 matches 8 bases. This CDR3 region has 17 residues. CDR1 is SGDLS and CDR2 is YYNGEE in the germline V gene. Germline trimming cut 0 bases from V and 2 bases from J; bases unmatched to any gene: 8. CDR3 in amino acids: CASSVEKGQAITDTQYF. The CDR3 DNA reads TGTGCCAGCAGCGTAGAAAAGGGACAGGCTATCACAGATACGCAGTATTTT.

This clone was picked up a small number of times. V usage is TRBV11-2 and J usage is TRBJ2-7; D possibly corresponds to TRBD2 (6 bases). This CDR3 region has 16 residues. V lost 2 bases to trimming and J lost 0 bases, with 14 bases between them. Germline V lookup: CDR1 SGHAT, CDR2 FQNNGV. CDR3 region: CASSLKWDSNSYEQYF. CDR3 bases: TGTGCCAGCAGCTTAAAATGGGACTCTAACTCCTACGAGCAGTACTTC.

The chain has TRBV5-1 and TRBJ2-2; D may be TRBD1 (6 bases). CDR3 length equals 17 residues. V was clipped by 3 bases and J by 3 bases, with 18 bases between them. Germline-derived CDR1 and CDR2 are SGHRS and YFSETQ. DNA of the CDR3: TGCGCCAGCAGCTCCGAACAAACAGGGATTTACACCGGGGAGCTGTTTTTT. Translation: CASSSEQTGIYTGELFF.

This chain connects TRBV7-9 to TRBJ2-7; D gene ambiguous. The germline CDR1 and CDR2 sequences are SEHNR and FQNEAQ (reference sequence). This CDR3 has 13 residues. The V end lost 1 base, the J end lost 0 bases, and 4 bases lay between the germline ends. In nucleotides, the CDR3 is TGTGCCAGCAGCTTAGAGAGCTCCTACGAGCAGTACTTC. This sequence encodes CASSLESSYEQYF.

This clone has only a few counts. V and J are TRBV15 and TRBJ2-1; D is perhaps TRBD2 (5 bases). The germline V gene has CDR1 LNHNV and CDR2 YYDKDF (reference sequence). The CDR3 sequence is 16 residues long. V was shortened by 5 bases and J by 2 bases, with 16 bases between the two germline ends. In nucleotides, the CDR3 is TGTGCCACCAGCGGGTCCGGGATTGGAGCCTACAATGAGCAGTTCTTC. As protein: CATSGSGIGAYNEQFF.

This chain uses TRBV19 with TRBJ2-3; TRBD1 matches 9 bases. This CDR3 spans 14 amino acids. Unmatched junction bases numbered 7, after V lost 9 bases and J lost 3 bases. Germline assignment: CDR1 LNHDA and CDR2 SQIVND (reference sequence). CDR3 in DNA: TGTGCCAGCCGTACAGGGGGCATAACAGATACGCAGTATTTT. This encodes CASRTGGITDTQYF.

The chain links TRBV11-2 to TRBJ2-2; 7 bases are shared with TRBD1. V lost 5 bases and J lost 7; bases outside the gene matches: 4. CDR1 SGHAT and CDR2 FQNNGV come from the germline V gene. The CDR3 sequence is 13 residues long. CDR3 in amino acids: CASSDRVSGELFF. DNA of the CDR3: TGTGCCAGCAGCGACAGGGTTAGCGGGGAGCTGTTTTTT.

The chain recombines TRBV5-1 with TRBJ1-5; 8 nucleotides align to TRBD1. Germline V lookup: CDR1 SGHRS, CDR2 YFSETQ. This CDR3 contains 15 residues. Losses at the gene ends were 0 bases for V and 5 bases for J; bases not matched to a gene: 4. The CDR3 is CASSLEDRDHQPQHF. Written as DNA, the CDR3 is TGCGCCAGCAGCTTGGAGGACAGGGACCATCAGCCCCAGCATTTT.

This clone qualifies as medium-sized (0.01 to 0.1%). The V and J genes are TRBV27 and TRBJ1-2; D perhaps matches TRBD1 (6 bases). Looked up from germline, CDR1 is MNHEY and CDR2 is SMNVEV (reference sequence). This CDR3 is built from 13 residues. V was trimmed by 4 bases and J by 1 base, leaving 7 bases between them. The DNA of the CDR3 is TGTGCCAGCAGTTGGACAGTTAACTATGGCTACACCTTC. Its protein product is CASSWTVNYGYTF.

The chain combines TRBV9 with TRBJ2-7, with D possibly being TRBD1 (5 bases). Germline loops: CDR1 SGDLS, CDR2 YYNGEE. This CDR3 spans 14 amino acids. V lost 0 bases and J lost 2, with 9 bases in between. CDR3 nucleotides: TGTGCCAGCAGCGTAGGGTCAGGGACCTACGAGCAGTACTTC. It codes for CASSVGSGTYEQYF. Looking up the rest from reference TRBV9 and TRBJ2-7 gives the full variable domain: DSGVTQTPKHLITATGQRVTLRCSPRSGDLSVYWYQQSLDQGLQFLIQYYNGEERAKGNILERFSAQQFPDLHSELNLSSLELGDSALYFCASSVGSGTYEQYFGPGTRLTVT.

This clone was counted between two and nine times. The chain carries TRBV11-2 and TRBJ1-6; the D gene is possibly TRBD1 (5 bases). The V end lost 6 bases, the J end lost 12 bases, and 21 bases lay between the germline ends. Germline values: CDR1 SGHAT, CDR2 FQNNGV. This CDR3 comprises 15 residues. CDR3: CASSSLNVGGEPLHF. CDR3 DNA sequence: TGTGCCAGCAGTTCACTGAACGTGGGGGGTGAACCCCTCCACTTT. Drawing the rest from reference TRBV11-2 and TRBJ1-6, the complete variable domain is EAGVAQSPRYKIIEKRQSVAFWCNPISGHATLYWYQQILGQGPKLLIQFQNNGVVDDSQLPKDRFSAERLKGVDSTLKIQPAKLEDSAVYLCASSSLNVGGEPLHFGNGTRLTVT.

J is TRBJ2-7 and V is TRBV11-3; 8 bases agree with TRBD1. CDR3 size: 15 residues. The V gene end was trimmed by 0 bases and the J gene end by 5 bases; junction bases not matched to a gene: 6. Per germline, CDR1 SGHNT and CDR2 YENEEA. CDR3 sequence reads: CASSLDRTGRDEQYF. CDR3 coding DNA: TGTGCCAGCAGCTTAGATCGGACAGGGAGAGACGAGCAGTACTTC.

This clone was recorded a few times. The genes are TRBV27 and TRBJ2-7; D is perhaps TRBD2 (7 bases). The ends were cut back, 2 bases at V and 6 bases at J, with 14 bases in the middle. The CDR3 loop spans 14 amino acids. Germline loops: CDR1 MNHEY, CDR2 SMNVEV (reference sequence). This chain's CDR3 is CASSLQGGGLEQYF. CDR3 nucleotides: TGTGCCAGCAGTTTACAGGGAGGGGGGCTCGAGCAGTACTTC.

The rearrangement links TRBV4-1 to TRBJ2-5, with D unresolved. The end of the DNA aligns better with TRBJ2-7, so the J call may be wrong. The CDR3 consists of 15 residues. Germline V gene sequence: CDR1 MGHRA, CDR2 YSYEKL. The CDR3 loop is CASSQVAGISYEQYF. CDR3 nucleotides: TGCGCCAGCAGCCAAGTCGCAGGCATATCCTACGAGCAGTACTTC.

The chain uses TRBV5-4 and TRBJ2-1, with 7 bases matching TRBD2. The V gene end was trimmed by 4 bases and the J gene end by 5 bases; junction bases not matched to a gene: 15. Germline CDR1 and CDR2: SGHNT and YYREEE (reference sequence). This CDR3 has 17 amino acids. CDR3 sequence (DNA): TGTGCCAGCAGCCAAGCCCTTGTGGCGGGGGAAAACAATGAGCAGTTCTTC. Residues: CASSQALVAGENNEQFF. The whole variable domain, remainder taken from reference TRBV5-4 and TRBJ2-1, is ETGVTQSPTHLIKTRGQQVTLRCSSQSGHNTVSWYQQALGQGPQFIFQYYREEENGRGNFPPRFSGLQFPNYSSELNVNALELDDSALYLCASSQALVAGENNEQFFGPGTRLTVL.

The chain joins TRBV7-6 to TRBJ2-1; 11 bases align to TRBD2. The germline CDR1 and CDR2 sequences are SGHVS and FNYEAQ. The CDR3 loop spans 15 amino acids. V shed 2 bases, J shed 10 bases, and the junction held 7 bases outside the gene matches. The CDR3 loop is CASSLYLAGGREQFF. In DNA form, the CDR3 reads TGTGCCAGCAGCTTATATCTAGCGGGGGGACGGGAGCAGTTCTTC.

V and J are TRBV9 and TRBJ1-5, with unresolved D. Germline lookup yields CDR1 SGDLS and CDR2 YYNGEE. The CDR3 covers 14 residues. V lost 0 bases and J 3 bases, leaving 7 bases between the germline ends. The CDR3 spells CASSVGTVNQPQHF. The CDR3 DNA reads as TGTGCCAGCAGCGTAGGCACGGTCAATCAGCCCCAGCATTTT.